This passage covers 29 T cell receptor beta chains from one sample sequenced in a study of beta chain features in type 1 diabetes. Their antigens remain unidentified. Study findings and constraints: Type 1 diabetes patients had moderately but significantly shorter TCRB CDR3s in all four CD4+ subsets.

Expressed TCRB transcripts were sequenced because the isolated RNA had all been reverse transcribed beforehand. Method: immunoSEQ multiplex PCR; TCRdb's copy keeps in-frame clones and lacks some. The sample carries about 650,000 clones, around an eighth recorded once. The sequencing sample was made of naive CD4+ T cells from blood. Receptors originate from a man in his thirties or forties with type 1 diabetes.

A remark on this clone: Mismatch with germline at one junction end may stem from a read error. The chain links TRBV19 to TRBJ1-1; possibly TRBD1 for D (6 bases). The CDR3 loop spans 15 amino acids. The germline V gene encodes CDR1 LNHDA and CDR2 SQIVND (reference sequence). The chain's CDR3 is CASSTRQAPNPEAFF. The CDR3 nucleotides are TGTGCCAGTAGTACCCGACAGGCGCCGAACCCTGAAGCTTTCTTT. The complete variable domain, with remaining parts taken from reference TRBV19 and TRBJ1-1, reads DGGITQSPKYLFRKEGQNVTLSCEQNLNHDAMYWYRQDPGQGLRLIYYSQIVNDFQKGDIAEGYSVSREKKESFPLTVTSAQKNPTAFYLCASSTRQAPNPEAFFGQGTRLTVV.

This clone occurred a few times. The chain couples TRBV5-6 to TRBJ1-6, with D hard to call. V was clipped by 2 bases and J by 8 bases, with 5 bases between them. This CDR3 is built from 12 residues. Looked up from germline, CDR1 is SGHDT and CDR2 is YYEEEE. In DNA, the CDR3 is TGTGCCAGCAGCTTCCAGGATTCACCCCTCCACTTT. This encodes CASSFQDSPLHF.

There are a few counts of this clone. The chain recombines TRBV18 with TRBJ1-2, with 8 nucleotides matching TRBD1. The CDR3 loop spans 17 amino acids. Germline V CDR1 and CDR2: KGHSH, LQKENI. Trimming took 2 bases from V and 6 from J; bases not matched to a gene: 14. This chain's CDR3 is CASSPGTGHRGADGYTF. In DNA, the CDR3 is TGTGCCAGCTCACCAGGGACAGGACACCGCGGGGCCGATGGCTACACCTTC. The variable domain in full, completed from reference TRBV18 and TRBJ1-2, reads NAGVMQNPRHLVRRRGQEARLRCSPMKGHSHVYWYRQLPEEGLKFMVYLQKENIIDESGMPKERFSAEFPKEGPSILRIQQVVRGDSAAYFCASSPGTGHRGADGYTFGSGTRLTVV.

This clone appeared a few times. In nucleotides, the CDR3 is TGTGCCAGCAGGGAGACCAGGGGAGCTAATGAAAAACTGTTTTTT. Protein sequence: CASRETRGANEKLFF. The rearrangement links TRBV28 to TRBJ1-4; possible D gene TRBD1, 6 bases. Trimming left V 6 bases short and J 3 bases short, with 14 bases between. CDR3 length: 15 amino acids. Germline values: CDR1 MDHEN, CDR2 SYDVKM.

This clone was picked up many times. CDR3 region: CAFGAEKLFF. CDR3 coding DNA: TGTGCTTTTGGAGCTGAAAAACTGTTTTTT. The chain recombines TRBV7-9 with TRBJ1-4; no definite D call. The CDR3 is made up of 10 amino acids. CDR1 is SEHNR, CDR2 FQNEAQ, per germline (reference sequence).

This clone was seen a handful of times. V gene TRBV25-1 combines with J gene TRBJ2-7; 9 bases match TRBD2. In germline, CDR1 is MGHDK, CDR2 SYGVNS. The CDR3 length is 15 residues. V lost 3 bases, J lost 3 bases, and 6 bases stayed unmatched. The CDR3 region is CASSDWTSADYEQYF. In nucleotides, the CDR3 is TGTGCCAGCAGTGACTGGACTAGCGCGGACTACGAGCAGTACTTC.

Of note for this clone: The same CDR3 is also encoded by other DNA sequences in this sample. The chain links TRBV2 to TRBJ1-1, with D possibly being TRBD1 (6 bases). Per the germline V gene, CDR1 is SNHLY and CDR2 is FYNNEI. The CDR3 sequence is 12 residues long. Trimming left V 4 bases short and J 5 bases short, with 8 bases between. The CDR3 region is CASSVQGTEAFF. The CDR3 DNA reads as TGTGCCAGCAGTGTACAGGGAACTGAAGCTTTCTTT.

This chain links TRBV7-3 with TRBJ1-3; no clear D. This CDR3 contains 13 residues. V was trimmed by 3 bases and J by 3 bases, leaving 6 bases between them. Germline V gives CDR1 SGHTA, CDR2 FQGTGA. Here the CDR3 reads CASSFPGGNTIYF. CDR3 sequence (DNA): TGTGCCAGCAGCTTTCCAGGTGGAAACACCATATATTTT.

The chain carries TRBV5-4 and TRBJ2-1; possible D gene TRBD2, 6 bases. CDR3 length: 14 amino acids. The germline CDR1 and CDR2 sequences are SGHNT and YYREEE (reference sequence). V lost 4 bases to trimming and J lost 5 bases, with 13 bases between them. The CDR3 loop reads CASSHTREDNEQFF. CDR3 nucleotides: TGTGCCAGCAGCCACACCAGGGAGGACAATGAGCAGTTCTTC.

CDR3 region: CASSEDYGTGTQYF. For the CDR3, the DNA is TGTGCCAGCAGCGAAGACTACGGGACGGGGACCCAGTACTTC. V gene TRBV7-3 combines with J gene TRBJ2-5; either TRBD1 or TRBD2 may supply D (5 bases each). CDR1 and CDR2 (germline): SGHTA, FQGTGA. The ends were cut back, 5 bases at V and 7 bases at J, with 17 bases in the middle. The CDR3 extends over 14 amino acids.

The chain couples TRBV19 to TRBJ1-5; 7 nucleotides align to TRBD1. CDR1 and CDR2 from the germline V gene are LNHDA and SQIVND (reference sequence). This CDR3 region has 15 residues. V lost 1 base, J lost 5 bases, and 5 bases stayed unmatched. The CDR3 region is CASSIGQGGDQPQHF. The DNA of the CDR3 is TGTGCCAGTAGTATAGGACAGGGAGGGGATCAGCCCCAGCATTTT.

This clone was detected a few times. The chain combines TRBV4-3 with TRBJ1-2; no reliable D call. V was trimmed by 0 bases and J by 4 bases, leaving 6 bases between them. Germline V gives CDR1 LGHNA, CDR2 YSLEER. This CDR3 comprises 13 residues. The CDR3 nucleotides are TGCGCCAGCAGCCAAGAATTTCTCTATGGCTACACCTTC. This gives the protein CASSQEFLYGYTF.

The J gene is TRBJ2-5, the V gene TRBV7-9, with 9 positions matching TRBD2. Per the germline V gene, CDR1 is SEHNR and CDR2 is FQNEAQ (reference sequence). There are 12 residues in the CDR3. Unmatched junction bases numbered 4, after V lost 9 bases and J lost 5 bases. The CDR3 nucleotides read TGTGCCAGTAGCGGGGGAGGTGAGACCCAGTACTTC. It is translated as CASSGGGETQYF.

Only a few counts were recorded for this clone. The chain is built from TRBV2 and TRBJ1-6; 8 positions match TRBD1. This CDR3 is 13 amino acids long. V gave up 6 bases and J gave up 11 bases; unmatched junction bases: 6. Germline CDR1 and CDR2: SNHLY and FYNNEI. The CDR3 DNA reads TGTGCCAGCAGCGGGACAGGCGCTGCACCCCTCCACTTT. This translates into CASSGTGAAPLHF. Full variable domain (remainder filled in from reference TRBV2 and TRBJ1-6): EPEVTQTPSHQVTQMGQEVILRCVPISNHLYFYWYRQILGQKVEFLVSFYNNEISEKSEIFDDQFSVERPDGSNFTLKIRSTKLEDSAMYFCASSGTGAAPLHFGNGTRLTVT.

The rearrangement uses TRBV5-1 and TRBJ2-7; unclear D gene. Germline loops: CDR1 SGHRS, CDR2 YFSETQ. The CDR3 loop spans 15 amino acids. The V and J ends lost 0 bases and 0 bases respectively, with 10 bases between them. The CDR3 is CASSLGLGRSYEQYF. The DNA for the CDR3 is TGCGCCAGCAGCTTGGGCCTTGGACGCTCCTACGAGCAGTACTTC.

The chain is built from TRBV5-4 and TRBJ2-7; D unresolved. Germline CDR1 SGHNT, CDR2 YYREEE (reference sequence). Trimming left V 0 bases short and J 3 bases short, with 10 bases between. The CDR3 consists of 14 residues. CDR3 residues: CASSLGAANYEQYF. In nucleotides, the CDR3 is TGTGCCAGCAGCTTGGGGGCAGCCAACTACGAGCAGTACTTC.

This clone was observed a handful of times. The rearrangement joins TRBV6-6 to TRBJ1-2; no clear D. This CDR3 has 12 amino acids. CDR1 MNHNY and CDR2 SVGAGI come from the germline V gene (reference sequence). Trimming cost V 7 bases and J 4 bases, with 10 bases left between them. CDR3 residues: CASTSAGYGYTF. The CDR3 region has the DNA TGTGCCAGCACCAGCGCCGGCTATGGCTACACCTTC.

This clone was observed a few times. V is TRBV7-2 and J is TRBJ2-7; the D call may be TRBD1 or TRBD2 (5 bases each). Germline CDR1 SGHTA, CDR2 FQGNSA. This CDR3 has 15 residues. The ends were cut back, 4 bases at V and 7 bases at J, with 20 bases in the middle. CDR3 loop: CASSSTGTHVAEQYF. The CDR3 DNA reads TGTGCCAGCAGCTCAACCGGGACCCACGTCGCGGAGCAGTACTTC. The full variable domain, in which reference TRBV7-2 and TRBJ2-7 provide the parts outside the CDR3, is GAGVSQSPSNKVTEKGKDVELRCDPISGHTALYWYRQSLGQGLEFLIYFQGNSAPDKSGLPSDRFSAERTGGSVSTLTIQRTQQEDSAVYLCASSSTGTHVAEQYFGPGTRLTVT.

This clone was recorded a few times. This chain links TRBV6-6 with TRBJ2-2; D not resolved. The V end lost 0 bases, the J end lost 2 bases, and 7 bases lay between the germline ends. Germline values: CDR1 MNHNY, CDR2 SVGAGI (reference sequence). The CDR3 is 15 amino acids. CDR3 bases: TGTGCCAGCAGTTACTCGGAAACAAACACCGGGGAGCTGTTTTTT. Translated, it gives CASSYSETNTGELFF.

The rearrangement joins TRBV9 to TRBJ2-7; D gene uncertain. CDR3 length: 14 amino acids. Trimming took off 3 bases at V and 0 bases at J, with 10 bases between the two ends. Germline CDR1 is SGDLS and CDR2 is YYNGEE. Here the CDR3 reads CASSAQGISYEQYF. The CDR3 coding sequence is TGTGCCAGCAGCGCCCAAGGGATCTCCTACGAGCAGTACTTC.

The rearrangement links TRBV7-2 to TRBJ1-5; tentatively, D is TRBD1 (6 bases). Germline V gene lookup returns CDR1 SGHTA and CDR2 FQGNSA. V was trimmed by 7 bases and J by 5 bases, leaving 15 bases between them. The CDR3 loop spans 14 amino acids. DNA of the CDR3: TGTGCCAGCACCCTAGACAGGCGGGATCAGCCCCAGCATTTT. It specifies CASTLDRRDQPQHF. The variable domain in full, with the rest retrieved from reference TRBV7-2 and TRBJ1-5, is GAGVSQSPSNKVTEKGKDVELRCDPISGHTALYWYRQSLGQGLEFLIYFQGNSAPDKSGLPSDRFSAERTGGSVSTLTIQRTQQEDSAVYLCASTLDRRDQPQHFGDGTRLSIL.

This clone was detected a few times. The genes are TRBV19 and TRBJ2-5; 11 bases match TRBD2. The germline V gene encodes CDR1 LNHDA and CDR2 SQIVND (reference sequence). The CDR3 is 16 amino acids. The J segment lost 5 bases and the V segment lost 0 bases, leaving 5 bases of the junction unmatched. Here the CDR3 DNA reads TGTGCCAGTAGTATAGAGGGTAGCGGGGGGGCCGAGACCCAGTACTTC. It is translated as CASSIEGSGGAETQYF.

V gene TRBV7-2 combines with J gene TRBJ1-3, with D perhaps matching TRBD1 (5 bases). CDR1 is SGHTA, CDR2 FQGNSA, per germline. Trimming took off 6 bases at V and 2 bases at J, with 14 bases between the two ends. The CDR3 covers 15 residues. The CDR3 DNA follows: TGTGCCAGCAGAGCACCCGGGACGACTGGAAACACCATATATTTT. Translation: CASRAPGTTGNTIYF.

Only a few counts were recorded for this clone. This chain uses TRBV6-6 with TRBJ2-5; D is perhaps TRBD1 (6 bases). Trimming stripped 10 bases from V and 3 bases from J, with 12 bases between. This CDR3 has 12 residues. CDR1 and CDR2 from the germline V gene are MNHNY and SVGAGI (reference sequence). The CDR3 region has the DNA TGTGCCACCTCACAGGGTGAAGAGACCCAGTACTTC. This codes for CATSQGEETQYF.

This rearrangement joins TRBV27 to TRBJ1-2; no clear D. The CDR3 is 15 amino acids. CDR1 and CDR2 (germline): MNHEY, SMNVEV (reference sequence). V was shortened by 5 bases and J by 4 bases, with 17 bases between the two germline ends. As DNA, the CDR3 is TGTGCCAGCAGTCGAGCCTCTGGGCCTTTCTATGGCTACACCTTC. It translates to CASSRASGPFYGYTF.

This clone was found once. This chain uses TRBV7-2 with TRBJ1-2; D gene uncertain. The germline V and J ends were trimmed by 5 bases and 4 bases, with 20 bases remaining between them. Germline CDR1 and CDR2: SGHTA and FQGNSA. The CDR3 runs 16 residues. The CDR3 loop reads CASSPWRRQEGYGYTF. DNA of the CDR3: TGTGCCAGCAGCCCCTGGCGACGGCAAGAAGGCTATGGCTACACCTTC.

This clone was counted a few times. This chain links TRBV4-2 with TRBJ1-5, with D hard to call. Per germline, CDR1 LGHNA and CDR2 YNFKEQ. This CDR3 contains 15 residues. V lost 0 bases, J lost 4 bases, and 10 bases lay in between. CDR3 residues: CASSQDEGSNQPQHF. The CDR3, as DNA: TGTGCCAGCAGCCAAGATGAAGGTAGTAATCAGCCCCAGCATTTT.

This clone was counted a few times. Other nucleotide sequences from this sample produce the same CDR3. V and J are TRBV5-1 and TRBJ2-5, with D unclear. V dropped 0 bases and J dropped 4 bases, with 4 bases sitting between them. Germline CDR1 SGHRS, CDR2 YFSETQ. The CDR3 is made up of 12 amino acids. The CDR3 reads CASSLAGETQYF. CDR3 nucleotides: TGCGCCAGCAGCTTGGCCGGAGAGACCCAGTACTTC.

The chain joins TRBV18 to TRBJ1-5, with 8 bases lining up with TRBD1. The CDR3 is 19 residues long. Looked up from germline, CDR1 is KGHSH and CDR2 is LQKENI. The V and J ends lost 4 bases and 2 bases, in that order; junction bases with no gene match: 16. CDR3 in amino acids: CASSLLTATGEGGNQPQHF. DNA of the CDR3: TGTGCCAGCTCACTTCTAACCGCGACAGGGGAAGGGGGCAATCAGCCCCAGCATTTT.